These 28 T cell receptor beta chains were all obtained from the same sample, sequenced in a study of T cell changes during pregnancy in multiple sclerosis. Produced via immunoSEQ multiplex PCR; TCRdb's table is partial and in-frame only. The table includes approximately 40,000 clones, 96% detected once. The sample was peripheral blood, taken in the second trimester of pregnancy. The origin of the receptors is a female donor with multiple sclerosis, enrolled in a pregnancy study.

V gene TRBV5-1 combines with J gene TRBJ2-3, with TRBD1 matching over 10 bases. The CDR3 contains 16 residues. V gave up 4 bases and J gave up 1 base; unmatched junction bases: 6. Germline V lookup: CDR1 SGHRS, CDR2 YFSETQ. In nucleotides, the CDR3 is TGCGCCAGCAGCCCAGGACAGGGGGTAGGCACAGATACGCAGTATTTT. Protein: CASSPGQGVGTDTQYF.

The chain couples TRBV7-9 to TRBJ1-5; D may be TRBD1 (6 bases). The CDR3 is 15 amino acids. Between the trimmed V and J ends, which lost 4 bases and 1 base, there was a span of 11 bases. Germline V gives CDR1 SEHNR, CDR2 FQNEAQ (reference sequence). CDR3 residues: CASSSSGVSNQPQHF. CDR3 nucleotides: TGTGCCAGCAGCTCGTCAGGGGTGAGCAATCAGCCCCAGCATTTT.

V usage is TRBV7-3 and J usage is TRBJ2-1, with D perhaps TRBD1 (6 bases). This CDR3 is built from 14 residues. V shed 2 bases and J shed 9 bases, with 14 bases lying between them. Germline assignment: CDR1 SGHTA and CDR2 FQGTGA. CDR3 residues: CASSLGGVRGEQFF. CDR3 coding DNA: TGTGCCAGCAGCTTAGGGGGAGTCAGGGGTGAGCAGTTCTTC.

The DNA for the CDR3 is TGCAGCGTCGCCGGGACTAGCGGGAGAGGGGACATTCAGTACTTC. This gives the protein CSVAGTSGRGDIQYF. The V call is TRBV29-1, the J call TRBJ2-4; TRBD2 aligns across 14 bases. The J segment lost 8 bases and the V segment lost 6 bases, leaving 9 bases of the junction unmatched. Germline lookup yields CDR1 SQVTM and CDR2 ANQGSEA. The CDR3 covers 15 residues.

This chain links TRBV29-1 with TRBJ1-1, with TRBD1 as a possible D gene (6 bases). The V and J ends lost 5 bases and 3 bases respectively, with 10 bases between them. CDR3 length: 12 amino acids. Germline CDR1 reads SQVTM; CDR2 reads ANQGSEA. The CDR3 coding sequence is TGCAGCGTTACCGGACAGCACACTGAAGCTTTCTTT. The encoded protein is CSVTGQHTEAFF.

The chain carries TRBV6-6 and TRBJ2-1; TRBD1 might be the D (6 bases). The V gene's germline CDR1 is MNHNY and CDR2 SVGAGI (reference sequence). CDR3 length: 15 amino acids. The V gene lost 2 bases and the J gene lost 7 bases, with 15 bases spanning the gap. The CDR3 here is CASSYLQGQINEQFF. The CDR3 nucleotides read TGTGCCAGCAGTTACCTACAGGGTCAAATAAATGAGCAGTTCTTC.

This sequence joins TRBV9 and TRBJ1-2; 8 positions agree with TRBD1. The CDR3 contains 16 residues. V lost 0 bases and J lost 6; bases outside the gene matches: 10. Germline V CDR1 and CDR2: SGDLS, YYNGEE. In nucleotides, the CDR3 is TGTGCCAGCAGCGTAGAGGGCCACAGGGGGTCCCATGGCTACACCTTC. Translating gives CASSVEGHRGSHGYTF.

The V call is TRBV7-2, the J call TRBJ2-3, with 12 bases that match TRBD2. CDR1 is SGHTA and CDR2 is FQGNSA in the germline V gene. With V trimmed by 3 bases and J by 3 bases, 4 bases remained unmatched. CDR3 length: 16 residues. The CDR3 sequence: CASSLTSGGWTDTQYF. CDR3 coding DNA: TGTGCCAGCAGCTTGACTAGCGGGGGTTGGACAGATACGCAGTATTTT. The variable domain in full, with the rest retrieved from reference TRBV7-2 and TRBJ2-3, is GAGVSQSPSNKVTEKGKDVELRCDPISGHTALYWYRQSLGQGLEFLIYFQGNSAPDKSGLPSDRFSAERTGGSVSTLTIQRTQQEDSAVYLCASSLTSGGWTDTQYFGPGTRLTVL.

This chain uses TRBV19 with TRBJ2-1; possibly TRBD2 for D (6 bases). Trimming cost V 3 bases and J 5 bases, with 14 bases left between them. The CDR3 extends over 15 amino acids. Germline V gives CDR1 LNHDA, CDR2 SQIVND (reference sequence). CDR3 sequence (DNA): TGTGCCAGTAGTATTCCCAGCGCGGGGAACAATGAGCAGTTCTTC. As protein: CASSIPSAGNNEQFF.

This chain connects TRBV7-7 to TRBJ1-1; D is unresolved. This CDR3 is built from 13 residues. Germline V lookup: CDR1 SSHAT, CDR2 FNYEAQ (reference sequence). The V end lost 4 bases, the J end lost 0 bases, and 6 bases lay between the germline ends. The CDR3 is CASSSQMNTEAFF. CDR3 nucleotides: TGTGCCAGCAGCTCCCAAATGAACACTGAAGCTTTCTTT.

CDR3 loop: CASSLSGTWYGYTF. The CDR3 DNA sequence: TGCGCCAGCAGCCTCTCCGGGACATGGTATGGCTACACCTTC. The J gene is TRBJ1-2, the V gene TRBV5-1; the D gene is possibly TRBD1 (6 bases). Trimming pared 4 bases from V and 5 bases from J, leaving 15 bases between. The CDR3 length is 14 residues. The germline V gene has CDR1 SGHRS and CDR2 YFSETQ.

J is TRBJ1-1 and V is TRBV7-9; 8 nucleotides agree with TRBD1. Trimming took 6 bases from V and 5 from J; bases not matched to a gene: 20. Germline CDR1 reads SEHNR; CDR2 reads FQNEAQ (reference sequence). This CDR3 is 18 amino acids long. The CDR3 sequence: CASSRGGQVPPRQTEAFF. In DNA, the CDR3 is TGTGCCAGCAGTCGAGGGGGACAGGTTCCTCCCCGTCAGACTGAAGCTTTCTTT. Full variable domain (rest looked up from reference TRBV7-9 and TRBJ1-1): DTGVSQNPRHKITKRGQNVTFRCDPISEHNRLYWYRQTLGQGPEFLTYFQNEAQLEKSRLLSDRFSAERPKGSFSTLEIQRTEQGDSAMYLCASSRGGQVPPRQTEAFFGQGTRLTVV.

CDR3 in DNA: TGTGCCAGCAGCTTAAGTGCAGGGGGCTACGAGCAGTACTTC. Encoded protein: CASSLSAGGYEQYF. This chain uses TRBV7-3 with TRBJ2-7; the match to TRBD1 covers 7 bases. This CDR3 region has 14 residues. Germline lookup yields CDR1 SGHTA and CDR2 FQGTGA. V lost 1 base, J lost 3 bases, and 3 bases stayed unmatched.

This clone has a single count. The genes are TRBV19 and TRBJ1-5; 9 positions match TRBD1. V trimming: 3 bases; J trimming: 7 bases; junction bases outside the gene matches: 13. Germline lookup yields CDR1 LNHDA and CDR2 SQIVND (reference sequence). The CDR3 covers 17 residues. CDR3 in amino acids: CASSIPPGQGKKQPQHF. The CDR3 DNA reads TGTGCCAGTAGTATCCCTCCCGGACAGGGGAAAAAACAGCCCCAGCATTTT.

The chain employs TRBV10-3 and TRBJ1-3; no reliable D call. The CDR3 runs 13 residues. V was trimmed by 4 bases and J by 2 bases, leaving 6 bases between them. The germline V gene has CDR1 ENHRY and CDR2 SYGVKD. The CDR3 loop is CAISVAAGNTIYF. The CDR3 nucleotides read TGTGCCATCAGTGTAGCAGCTGGAAACACCATATATTTT.

The chain carries TRBV6-1 and TRBJ2-1, with 14 bases matching TRBD2. The CDR3 is 15 residues long. Trimming took 4 bases from V and 8 from J; bases not matched to a gene: 4. In germline, CDR1 is MNHNS, CDR2 SASEGT. As DNA, the CDR3 is TGTGCCAGCAGTGGACTAGCGGGGGGGCCTGATGAGCAGTTCTTC. Its translation: CASSGLAGGPDEQFF.

The V call is TRBV7-2, the J call TRBJ1-4; possible D gene TRBD1, 5 bases. Germline V CDR1 and CDR2: SGHTA, FQGNSA. This CDR3 is built from 13 residues. Trimming shortened V by 2 bases and J by 8 bases, and 9 bases separated the two germline ends. CDR3 amino acids: CASSLNRKEKLFF. The CDR3 bases are TGTGCCAGCAGCTTAAACAGGAAGGAAAAACTGTTTTTT.

This chain links TRBV19 with TRBJ2-7; D is unresolved. Germline V gene data show CDR1 as LNHDA and CDR2 as SQIVND (reference sequence). The CDR3 runs 15 residues. V was pared by 1 base and J by 2 bases, with 12 bases between. The DNA of the CDR3 is TGTGCCAGTAGTATAGGAAAGATCCGCGCCTACGAGCAGTACTTC. Translation: CASSIGKIRAYEQYF.

DNA for the CDR3: TGTGCCAGCCAACGGGGGACAGGGGACGAGACCCAGTACTTC. Its translation is CASQRGTGDETQYF. V and J are TRBV2 and TRBJ2-5, with 10 positions matching TRBD1. V lost 8 bases, J lost 5 bases, and 8 bases stayed unmatched. Germline CDR1 SNHLY, CDR2 FYNNEI. This CDR3 spans 14 amino acids.

The chain employs TRBV9 and TRBJ2-3, with TRBD1 matching over 8 bases. Germline CDR1 reads SGDLS; CDR2 reads YYNGEE. CDR3 length equals 12 residues. The V and J ends lost 3 bases and 14 bases, in that order; junction bases with no gene match: 8. The CDR3 DNA sequence: TGTGCCAGCAGCGGAGAAACAGGGGGATCGTATTTT. Amino acids: CASSGETGGSYF. Full variable domain (outside the CDR3, taken from reference TRBV9 and TRBJ2-3): DSGVTQTPKHLITATGQRVTLRCSPRSGDLSVYWYQQSLDQGLQFLIQYYNGEERAKGNILERFSAQQFPDLHSELNLSSLELGDSALYFCASSGETGGSYFGPGTRLTVL.

V and J are TRBV27 and TRBJ2-5; 7 bases are shared with TRBD1. Germline V CDR1 and CDR2: MNHEY, SMNVEV (reference sequence). CDR3 length: 15 residues. V dropped 8 bases and J dropped 7; count of bases not matched to a gene: 16. CDR3 protein: CASWTLDRPDRTQYF. CDR3 coding DNA: TGTGCCAGCTGGACTCTGGACAGGCCAGATAGGACCCAGTACTTC.

This clone was seen a few times. V usage is TRBV7-2 and J usage is TRBJ1-2; the match to TRBD1 covers 7 bases. The CDR3 loop spans 11 amino acids. The trim removed 5 bases at V and 9 bases at J, leaving 3 bases unmatched. CDR1 is SGHTA and CDR2 is FQGNSA in the germline V gene. CDR3 bases: TGTGCCAGCAGCGAGACAGGGAGCTACACCTTC. Translating gives CASSETGSYTF.

The CDR3 DNA follows: TGTGCCATCAGTGAGTTGCCAGACTACGCCTCCTACGAGCAGTACTTC. This translates into CAISELPDYASYEQYF. V gene TRBV10-3 combines with J gene TRBJ2-7; TRBD2 might be the D (5 bases). Germline V CDR1 and CDR2: ENHRY, SYGVKD. Trimming removed 1 base at V and 0 bases at J, with 13 bases between. This CDR3 region has 16 residues.

The chain joins TRBV5-1 to TRBJ2-2; the match to TRBD1 covers 8 bases. V lost 3 bases, J lost 8 bases, and 3 bases stayed unmatched. This CDR3 is 13 amino acids long. Germline lookup yields CDR1 SGHRS and CDR2 YFSETQ. CDR3 residues: CASSSTGVGELFF. The CDR3 DNA sequence: TGCGCCAGCAGCTCGACAGGGGTGGGGGAGCTGTTTTTT.

This clone is a singleton in its sample. This rearrangement joins TRBV2 to TRBJ2-7; 14 bases agree with TRBD2. Germline V lookup: CDR1 SNHLY, CDR2 FYNNEI. This CDR3 has 16 residues. The V gene end was trimmed by 5 bases and the J gene end by 5 bases; junction bases not matched to a gene: 8. CDR3 amino acids: CASSIKAGLAGDEQYF. CDR3 in DNA: TGTGCCAGCAGTATCAAGGCGGGACTAGCGGGGGACGAGCAGTACTTC.

The V gene is TRBV7-6, the J gene TRBJ1-1, with TRBD1 identical over 7 bases. V shed 5 bases, J shed 5 bases, and the junction held 8 bases outside the gene matches. Germline loops: CDR1 SGHVS, CDR2 FNYEAQ. The CDR3 runs to 14 residues. CDR3 sequence (DNA): TGTGCCAGCAGCCCTGAGGGGGCGGTTACTGAAGCTTTCTTT. It encodes CASSPEGAVTEAFF.

The chain's CDR3 is CASSSGPGEGTEAFF. The CDR3 bases are TGTGCCAGCAGCTCAGGACCAGGGGAAGGCACTGAAGCTTTCTTT. This rearrangement joins TRBV7-6 to TRBJ1-1, with D tentatively TRBD1 (6 bases). CDR1 and CDR2 from the germline V gene are SGHVS and FNYEAQ. This CDR3 is built from 15 residues. Trimming cost V 4 bases and J 4 bases, with 16 bases left between them. The entire variable domain, with the rest obtained from reference TRBV7-6 and TRBJ1-1, is as follows: GAGVSQSPRYKVTKRGQDVALRCDPISGHVSLYWYRQALGQGPEFLTYFNYEAQQDKSGLPNDRFSAERPEGSISTLTIQRTEQRDSAMYRCASSSGPGEGTEAFFGQGTRLTVV.

The chain uses TRBV6-5 and TRBJ1-6; tentatively, D is TRBD1 (6 bases). The CDR3 runs to 14 residues. Trimming pared 8 bases from V and 6 bases from J, leaving 14 bases between. Germline-derived CDR1 and CDR2 are MNHEY and SVGAGI. Here the CDR3 DNA reads TGTGCCAGCCAGGGGTTTTCGGGTAATTCACCCCTCCACTTT. Protein product: CASQGFSGNSPLHF.